This TCR beta chain was sequenced during a study of blood T cell repertoires in COVID-19. The wider study: Material from acute and convalescent COVID-19 was sourced from the United States, Italy and Spain. Sample material is recorded as cDNA or gDNA derived from T cells, B-cell-depleted T cells, or PBMCs.

The CDR3 totals 12 residues. Trimming took off 7 bases at V and 3 bases at J, with 12 bases between the two ends. Germline V gene lookup returns CDR1 SQVTM and CDR2 ANQGSEA. Authors' methods: Using reference gene primer amplification, nucleated cell counts were estimated. This table comes from immunoSEQ multiplex PCR, and its TCRdb copy is limited to in-frame clones, with some not included. The V and J calls and clone size were taken over from that table, and D and trimming were inferred from the DNA. Here the sample spans 95,000 to 150,000 clones, 80% to 95% being singletons. The source material was peripheral blood. The V call is TRBV29-1, the J call TRBJ1-1; no firm D call. The sequence came from a man over 45 with COVID-19, enrolled during active disease. The CDR3 coding sequence is TGCAGCGGTGGGAACGGGGACACTGAAGCTTTCTTT. It codes for CSGGNGDTEAFF.